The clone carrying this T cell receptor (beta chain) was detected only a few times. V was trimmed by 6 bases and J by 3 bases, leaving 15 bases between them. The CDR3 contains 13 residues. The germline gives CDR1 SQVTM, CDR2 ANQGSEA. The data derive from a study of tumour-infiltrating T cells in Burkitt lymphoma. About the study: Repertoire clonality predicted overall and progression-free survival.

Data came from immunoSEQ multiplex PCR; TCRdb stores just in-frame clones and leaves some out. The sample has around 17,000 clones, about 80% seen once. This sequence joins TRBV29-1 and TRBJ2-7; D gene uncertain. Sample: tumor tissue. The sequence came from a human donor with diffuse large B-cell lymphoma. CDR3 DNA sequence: TGCAGCGTCAAGGACGGGTGGAGCTACGAGCAGTACTTC. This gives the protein CSVKDGWSYEQYF.